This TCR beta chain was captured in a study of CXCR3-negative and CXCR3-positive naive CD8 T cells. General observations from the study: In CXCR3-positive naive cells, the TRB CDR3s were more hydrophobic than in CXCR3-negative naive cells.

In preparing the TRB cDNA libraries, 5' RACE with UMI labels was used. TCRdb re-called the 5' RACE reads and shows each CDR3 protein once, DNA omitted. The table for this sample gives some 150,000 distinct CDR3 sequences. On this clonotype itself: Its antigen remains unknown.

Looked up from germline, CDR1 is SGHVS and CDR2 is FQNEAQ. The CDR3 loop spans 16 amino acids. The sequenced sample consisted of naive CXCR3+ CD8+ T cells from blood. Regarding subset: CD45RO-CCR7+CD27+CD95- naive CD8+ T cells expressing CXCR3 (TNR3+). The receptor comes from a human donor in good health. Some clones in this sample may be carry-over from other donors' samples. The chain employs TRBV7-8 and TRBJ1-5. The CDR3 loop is CASSLEADWRNQPQHF.